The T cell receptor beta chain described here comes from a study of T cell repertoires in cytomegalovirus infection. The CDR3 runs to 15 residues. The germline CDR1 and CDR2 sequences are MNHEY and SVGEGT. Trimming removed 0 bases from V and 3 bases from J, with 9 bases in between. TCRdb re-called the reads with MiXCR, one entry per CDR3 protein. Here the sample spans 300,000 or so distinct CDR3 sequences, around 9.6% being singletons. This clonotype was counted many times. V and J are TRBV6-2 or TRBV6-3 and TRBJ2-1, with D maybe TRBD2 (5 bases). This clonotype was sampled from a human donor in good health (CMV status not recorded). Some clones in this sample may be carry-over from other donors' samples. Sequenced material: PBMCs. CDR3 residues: CASSYSKDFYNEQFF. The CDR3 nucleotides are TGTGCCAGCAGTTACTCGAAGGACTTCTACAATGAGCAGTTCTTC.